The 20 T cell receptor beta chains presented below share a single source sample, sequenced in a study of cytomegalovirus exposure and HLA in healthy donors. The PCR contained 60 Vbeta and 13 Jbeta primers. Profiled with immunoSEQ multiplex PCR; TCRdb holds only in-frame clones, not every one. The table includes 150,000 to 200,000 clones, roughly four fifths detected once. Sequencing was done on a sample of PBMCs. These receptors were obtained from a woman younger than 35 in good health and CMV-seropositive.

The CDR3 sequence is CASSYNRDRAYEQYF. The CDR3 nucleotides are TGTGCCAGCAGTTATAACCGGGACAGGGCCTACGAGCAGTACTTC. The chain carries TRBV6-5 and TRBJ2-7, with 9 positions matching TRBD1. CDR1 is MNHEY, CDR2 SVGAGI, per germline. With V trimmed by 3 bases and J by 2 bases, 5 bases remained unmatched. The CDR3 runs 15 residues.

The rearrangement uses TRBV6-5 and TRBJ2-5; TRBD1 is a possible D gene (6 bases). The V end lost 2 bases, the J end lost 5 bases, and 12 bases lay between the germline ends. The CDR3 is made up of 14 amino acids. Per the germline V gene, CDR1 is MNHEY and CDR2 is SVGAGI. The CDR3 region is CASSYGQMMETQYF. CDR3 nucleotide sequence: TGTGCCAGCAGTTACGGACAGATGATGGAGACCCAGTACTTC.

The chain couples TRBV4-2 to TRBJ1-1; 9 bases fit TRBD1. The CDR3 totals 17 residues. V gave up 3 bases and J gave up 5 bases; unmatched junction bases: 13. The germline V gene has CDR1 LGHNA and CDR2 YNFKEQ. CDR3 in DNA: TGTGCCAGCAGCCAGTGGACCGGGACAGGGATGGGAACTGAAGCTTTCTTT. This translates into CASSQWTGTGMGTEAFF.

This sequence joins TRBV6-5 and TRBJ2-1, with 7 bases matching TRBD2. The V gene's germline CDR1 is MNHEY and CDR2 SVGAGI. This CDR3 has 16 residues. After removal of 2 bases from V and 5 bases from J, the junction contained 9 bases not matched to a gene. CDR3 sequence reads: CASSYGGSGENNEQFF. The CDR3 coding sequence is TGTGCCAGCAGTTACGGGGGGAGCGGGGAAAACAATGAGCAGTTCTTC.

The chain has TRBV6-5 and TRBJ1-6; no reliable D call. CDR1 and CDR2 (germline): MNHEY, SVGAGI. CDR3 length: 14 residues. V shed 6 bases and J shed 9 bases, with 15 bases lying between them. CDR3 residues: CASRPDIRGSPLHF. CDR3 in DNA: TGTGCCAGCAGGCCCGACATTCGGGGTTCACCCCTCCACTTT.

This clone has only one observation. The chain has TRBV7-9 and TRBJ2-2; TRBD1 agrees at 7 bases. J lost 7 bases, V lost 5 bases, and 4 bases had no gene match. This CDR3 comprises 13 residues. Germline V CDR1 and CDR2: SEHNR, FQNEAQ (reference sequence). For the CDR3, the DNA is TGTGCCAGCAGCGCACAGGGGCGCGGGGAGCTGTTTTTT. Translating it yields CASSAQGRGELFF.

The rearrangement joins TRBV7-9 to TRBJ1-1; a weak D match, TRBD1 (6 bases). This CDR3 has 14 residues. Germline loops: CDR1 SEHNR, CDR2 FQNEAQ (reference sequence). Trimming stripped 7 bases from V and 3 bases from J, with 15 bases between. CDR3 loop: CASTLRDTDTEAFF. CDR3 sequence (DNA): TGTGCCAGCACCCTAAGGGACACTGACACTGAAGCTTTCTTT.

V and J are TRBV30 and TRBJ2-1; unclear D gene. With 3 bases removed from V and 6 bases from J, the gap between germline ends came to 9 bases. Germline V gene data show CDR1 as GTSNPN and CDR2 as SVGIG (reference sequence). The CDR3 runs 12 residues. The CDR3 sequence: CAWSSVSNEQFF. The CDR3 DNA reads as TGTGCCTGGAGCTCGGTTTCCAATGAGCAGTTCTTC. Based on the CDR3 plus reference TRBV30 and TRBJ2-1, the full variable domain is SQTIHQWPATLVQPVGSPLSLECTVEGTSNPNLYWYRQAAGRGLQLLFYSVGIGQISSEVPQNLSASRPQDRQFILSSKKLLLSDSGFYLCAWSSVSNEQFFGPGTRLTVL.

V usage is TRBV9 and J usage is TRBJ1-2, with TRBD1 matching 7 bases. The CDR3 has 15 amino acids. V dropped 3 bases and J dropped 7; count of bases not matched to a gene: 12. Germline-derived CDR1 and CDR2 are SGDLS and YYNGEE. The CDR3 loop is CASSAVGGFSSGYTF. The CDR3 DNA reads TGTGCCAGCAGCGCTGTAGGGGGCTTTAGCTCTGGCTACACCTTC.

This clone was picked up a small number of times. This rearrangement joins TRBV30 to TRBJ2-1, with TRBD1 identical over 7 bases. Germline V CDR1 and CDR2: GTSNPN, SVGIG (reference sequence). The V gene end was trimmed by 1 base and the J gene end by 14 bases; junction bases not matched to a gene: 5. This CDR3 contains 11 residues. The DNA for the CDR3 is TGTGCCTGGAGTGGGACAGGCTCAAAGTTCTTC. Amino acids: CAWSGTGSKFF.

This clone was counted only a few times. The chain combines TRBV6-1 with TRBJ1-5; 11 bases agree with TRBD1. This CDR3 is built from 16 residues. CDR1 is MNHNS, CDR2 SASEGT, per germline. The ends lost 3 bases at V and 5 bases at J; junction bases unmatched: 6. The CDR3 here is CASSEVGQGAHQPQHF. CDR3 coding DNA: TGTGCCAGCAGTGAGGTTGGACAGGGGGCGCATCAGCCCCAGCATTTT.

J is TRBJ1-1 and V is TRBV7-9, with 8 bases identical to TRBD1. CDR1 is SEHNR, CDR2 FQNEAQ, per germline (reference sequence). CDR3 length: 16 amino acids. Trimming cost V 4 bases and J 2 bases; bases outside gene matches: 9. In nucleotides, the CDR3 is TGTGCCAGCAGCTCTGGGGACAGGCGGACAAACACTGAAGCTTTCTTT. This sequence encodes CASSSGDRRTNTEAFF.

A remark on this clone: Distinct nucleotide sequences in the sample also encode this CDR3. This rearrangement joins TRBV9 to TRBJ2-3, with 10 bases identical to TRBD2. Germline trimming cut 1 base from V and 6 bases from J; bases unmatched to any gene: 11. Germline CDR1 and CDR2: SGDLS and YYNGEE. The CDR3 is 17 amino acids. CDR3 in amino acids: CASSVQSGGAPTDTQYF. The CDR3 DNA is TGTGCCAGCAGCGTACAAAGCGGGGGGGCCCCCACGGATACGCAGTATTTT.

J is TRBJ2-5 and V is TRBV7-2; 7 nucleotides align to TRBD2. Per the germline V gene, CDR1 is SGHTA and CDR2 is FQGNSA. The ends lost 3 bases at V and 5 bases at J; junction bases unmatched: 9. The CDR3 spans 15 residues. The CDR3 DNA reads TGTGCCAGCAGCTTCAGCGGGGCCCCCCAGGAGACCCAGTACTTC. This codes for CASSFSGAPQETQYF.

The V and J genes are TRBV6-4 and TRBJ2-1; D not certain. The V gene lost 2 bases and the J gene lost 4 bases, with 9 bases spanning the gap. Germline loops: CDR1 MRHNA, CDR2 SNTAGT. The CDR3 totals 14 residues. CDR3 in amino acids: CASSDSAQYNEQFF. CDR3 in DNA: TGTGCCAGCAGTGACAGCGCACAATACAATGAGCAGTTCTTC.

This clone came up once. V is TRBV7-9 and J is TRBJ1-2, with D uncertain. Looked up from germline, CDR1 is SEHNR and CDR2 is FQNEAQ (reference sequence). Between the trimmed V and J ends, which lost 5 bases and 2 bases, there was a span of 6 bases. The CDR3 length is 12 residues. CDR3 coding DNA: TGTGCCAGCAGCCGGGAGAACTATGGCTACACCTTC. Residues: CASSRENYGYTF.

The chain couples TRBV6-6 to TRBJ1-4; 9 bases fit TRBD1. This CDR3 has 15 amino acids. Unmatched junction bases numbered 3, after V lost 4 bases and J lost 3 bases. Germline lookup yields CDR1 MNHNY and CDR2 SVGAGI (reference sequence). CDR3 DNA sequence: TGTGCCAGCAGTTTGGGACAGGGCGCTAATGAAAAACTGTTTTTT. Protein product: CASSLGQGANEKLFF.

The rearrangement uses TRBV6-6 and TRBJ2-2; 8 bases match TRBD1. The CDR3 length is 16 residues. Germline V gene data show CDR1 as MNHNY and CDR2 as SVGAGI (reference sequence). With 6 bases clipped from V and 0 bases from J, the junction kept 6 bases outside the gene matches. The DNA for the CDR3 is TGTGCCAGCAGCTCGGACAGGGTTTCGAACACCGGGGAGCTGTTTTTT. Amino acid sequence: CASSSDRVSNTGELFF.

This clone showed up just a few times. The rearrangement joins TRBV27 to TRBJ2-3; TRBD2 might be the D (6 bases). There are 14 residues in the CDR3. V was clipped by 4 bases and J by 6 bases, with 14 bases between them. CDR1 MNHEY and CDR2 SMNVEV come from the germline V gene (reference sequence). CDR3 residues: CASSSPTRSDTQYF. The CDR3, as DNA: TGTGCCAGCAGTTCGCCGACTAGATCGGATACGCAGTATTTT.

This chain links TRBV5-6 with TRBJ2-7, with 10 bases lining up with TRBD2. With V trimmed by 4 bases and J by 4 bases, 8 bases remained unmatched. This CDR3 is 15 amino acids long. The germline V gene has CDR1 SGHDT and CDR2 YYEEEE. CDR3 sequence (DNA): TGTGCCAGCAGCAAGAGAGCGGGGGGGCTGTACGAGCAGTACGTC. It yields the protein CASSKRAGGLYEQYV.